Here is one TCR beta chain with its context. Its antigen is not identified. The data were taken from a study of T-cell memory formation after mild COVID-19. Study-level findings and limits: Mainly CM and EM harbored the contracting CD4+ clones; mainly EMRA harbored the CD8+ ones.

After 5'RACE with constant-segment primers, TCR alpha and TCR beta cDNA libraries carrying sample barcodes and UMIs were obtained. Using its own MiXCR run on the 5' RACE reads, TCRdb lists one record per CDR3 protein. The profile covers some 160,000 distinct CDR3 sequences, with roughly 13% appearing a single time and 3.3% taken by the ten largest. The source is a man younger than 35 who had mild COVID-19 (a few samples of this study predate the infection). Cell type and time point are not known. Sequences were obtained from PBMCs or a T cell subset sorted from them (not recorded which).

The DNA of the CDR3 is TGTGCCAGCAGCCAAGATCGAACAGGGTACTATGGCTACACCTTC. Its protein is CASSQDRTGYYGYTF. V usage is TRBV3-1 and J usage is TRBJ1-2; maybe TRBD1 (6 bases). Between the trimmed V and J ends, which lost 0 bases and 3 bases, there was a span of 11 bases. Germline V gene sequence: CDR1 LGHDT, CDR2 YNNKEL (reference sequence). This CDR3 spans 15 amino acids.